These 2 T cell receptor beta chains originate from one sample sequenced in a study of regulatory T cells in long-lasting Graves disease. Time point reported: newly diagnosed GD, antithyroid drugs for less than 3 months. PBMC-extracted RNA yielded the TCR library. CDR3-region Arm-PCR and iRepertoire HTBI primers produced the TCR beta libraries. MiXCR, run by TCRdb on the multiplex PCR reads, gives a single entry per CDR3 protein. There are a few hundred thousand distinct CDR3 sequences in the sample; less than 15% occur only once, and approximately 17% lies in the top ten. These data were also filed under a second study, of T cells in Graves' hyperthyroidism and ophthalmopathy.

The sample in question was peripheral blood mononuclear cells (PBMCs), obtained at new diagnosis, from a patient treated with antithyroid drugs. These receptors were taken from a woman in her forties or fifties with Graves disease.

This clonotype was counted at least ten times. The gene calls are TRBV20-1 and TRBJ2-7; 10 nucleotides agree with TRBD2. Germline V gene data show CDR1 as DFQATT and CDR2 as SNEGSKA (reference sequence). CDR3 length: 18 residues. J gave up 2 bases and V 0 bases, and 13 bases lay outside the gene matches. CDR3 in amino acids: CSARDPSRRSGRAYEQYF. CDR3 nucleotides: TGCAGTGCTAGAGATCCCTCTAGGAGGAGCGGGAGGGCCTACGAGCAGTACTTC.

This chain links TRBV6-5 with TRBJ1-2, with TRBD1 as a possible D gene (5 bases). The germline gives CDR1 MNHEY, CDR2 SVGAGI. The CDR3 runs to 16 residues. With 4 bases removed from V and 0 bases from J, the gap between germline ends came to 15 bases. The CDR3 DNA reads TGTGCCAGCAGTTCGGTCAGGGCTACCGCTAACTATGGCTACACCTTC. Translation gives CASSSVRATANYGYTF.